The 3 T cell receptor beta chains reported below all come from one sample, sequenced in a study of T cell repertoires in cytomegalovirus infection. The antigens these receptors bind are not known. TCRdb called the reads again in MiXCR, with one record for every CDR3 protein. In the table there are roughly 120,000 distinct CDR3 sequences, 30% to 35% of which are singletons. The sequenced sample was CD8+ T cells from cultured PBMCs, obtained from culture after CMV antigen stimulation. These TCRs come from a human donor in good health (CMV status not recorded). Some clones in this sample may be carry-over from other donors' samples.

The J gene is TRBJ1-3, the V gene TRBV4-1, with D uncertain. V was trimmed by 2 bases and J by 4 bases, leaving 18 bases between them. CDR1 and CDR2 (germline): MGHRA, YSYEKL. The CDR3 is 17 amino acids. The CDR3 DNA sequence: TGCGCCAGCAGCCAATGGTCTGGGCAGCAAGGGGGAAACACCATATATTTT. It is translated as CASSQWSGQQGGNTIYF.

V and J are TRBV7-9 and TRBJ2-7; D ambiguous. This CDR3 is built from 11 residues. Trimming pared 5 bases from V and 6 bases from J, leaving 8 bases between. Germline V CDR1 and CDR2: SEHNR, FQNEAQ (reference sequence). The DNA for the CDR3 is TGTGCCAGCAGCACCACAGCCGAGCAGTACTTC. Protein sequence: CASSTTAEQYF.

The chain links TRBV7-9 to TRBJ1-5; D might be TRBD1 (5 bases). The CDR3 has 15 residues. Germline V lookup: CDR1 SEHNR, CDR2 FQNEAQ (reference sequence). The V and J ends lost 6 bases and 6 bases respectively, with 18 bases between them. Here the CDR3 DNA reads TGTGCCAGCAGTTCTGCAGGCTGGGACGGTCAGCCCCAGCATTTT. Amino acids: CASSSAGWDGQPQHF. Combining the CDR3 with reference TRBV7-9 and TRBJ1-5 gives the whole variable domain DTGVSQNPRHKITKRGQNVTFRCDPISEHNRLYWYRQTLGQGPEFLTYFQNEAQLEKSRLLSDRFSAERPKGSFSTLEIQRTEQGDSAMYLCASSSAGWDGQPQHFGDGTRLSIL.